Here is one TCR beta chain with its context. TCRdb keeps only in-frame clones here, not all; method: immunoSEQ multiplex PCR. The profile shows some 660,000 clones, about 90% of them singletons. This entry is derived from a study of shared T cell receptors in the human thymus. V lost 5 bases to trimming and J lost 3 bases; unmatched junction nucleotides: 13. Germline CDR1 MDHEN, CDR2 SYDVKM. The CDR3 is 20 amino acids. The same data also went into a second study, on human thymus T cells. As reported in that work: Those donating were healthy Finnish infants in corrective surgery for congenital heart defects. Resections removed during corrective heart surgery provided the thymus tissue used. Thymic and blood repertoires appeared to display a bias in their usage of V and J genes. Related work showed strongly overlapping thymic repertoires across unrelated individuals.

The V and J genes are TRBV28 and TRBJ2-2; TRBD2 aligns across 15 bases. The receptor's source is a boy under three years old with a congenital heart defect. The source material was thymocytes. This chain's CDR3 is CASSTTTGTSGRFYTGELFF. The CDR3 nucleotides are TGTGCCAGCAGTACGACCACCGGGACTAGCGGGAGGTTCTACACCGGGGAGCTGTTTTTT. The full variable domain, rest sourced from reference TRBV28 and TRBJ2-2, is DVKVTQSSRYLVKRTGEKVFLECVQDMDHENMFWYRQDPGLGLRLIYFSYDVKMKEKGDIPEGYSVSREKKERFSLILESASTNQTSMYLCASSTTTGTSGRFYTGELFFGEGSRLTVL.